This T cell receptor beta chain was sequenced in a study of cytomegalovirus exposure and HLA in healthy donors. The overall study: Earlier sequencing of 150 million to 200 million T cells yielded 100 million to 140 million unique TCR beta sequences. Broader study findings: The classifier reportedly diagnosed cytomegalovirus status with high sensitivity and specificity. Later on, an analysis found that several of the most significant clusters appeared to be linked to common viral pathogens, which included parvovirus B19.

This CDR3 has 14 residues. Germline trimming cut 3 bases from V and 1 base from J; bases unmatched to any gene: 0. The germline CDR1 and CDR2 sequences are SNHLY and FYNNEI. The PCR employed 60 Vbeta primers together with 13 Jbeta primers. Libraries were prepared by immunoSEQ multiplex PCR; TCRdb keeps only in-frame clonotypes and omits some of them. Of about 240,000 clones listed, approximately 82% are singletons. There were likely unrecorded immune exposures, though donors were nominally healthy when sampled. With regard to this clone: Its target is not known.

J is TRBJ2-7 and V is TRBV2; 10 bases line up with TRBD1. The TCR sequence derives from an older woman in good health and CMV-seropositive. The sequenced sample was PBMCs. The CDR3 loop reads CASSEGQGSYEQYF. The CDR3 DNA sequence: TGTGCCAGCAGTGAGGGACAGGGGTCCTACGAGCAGTACTTC.